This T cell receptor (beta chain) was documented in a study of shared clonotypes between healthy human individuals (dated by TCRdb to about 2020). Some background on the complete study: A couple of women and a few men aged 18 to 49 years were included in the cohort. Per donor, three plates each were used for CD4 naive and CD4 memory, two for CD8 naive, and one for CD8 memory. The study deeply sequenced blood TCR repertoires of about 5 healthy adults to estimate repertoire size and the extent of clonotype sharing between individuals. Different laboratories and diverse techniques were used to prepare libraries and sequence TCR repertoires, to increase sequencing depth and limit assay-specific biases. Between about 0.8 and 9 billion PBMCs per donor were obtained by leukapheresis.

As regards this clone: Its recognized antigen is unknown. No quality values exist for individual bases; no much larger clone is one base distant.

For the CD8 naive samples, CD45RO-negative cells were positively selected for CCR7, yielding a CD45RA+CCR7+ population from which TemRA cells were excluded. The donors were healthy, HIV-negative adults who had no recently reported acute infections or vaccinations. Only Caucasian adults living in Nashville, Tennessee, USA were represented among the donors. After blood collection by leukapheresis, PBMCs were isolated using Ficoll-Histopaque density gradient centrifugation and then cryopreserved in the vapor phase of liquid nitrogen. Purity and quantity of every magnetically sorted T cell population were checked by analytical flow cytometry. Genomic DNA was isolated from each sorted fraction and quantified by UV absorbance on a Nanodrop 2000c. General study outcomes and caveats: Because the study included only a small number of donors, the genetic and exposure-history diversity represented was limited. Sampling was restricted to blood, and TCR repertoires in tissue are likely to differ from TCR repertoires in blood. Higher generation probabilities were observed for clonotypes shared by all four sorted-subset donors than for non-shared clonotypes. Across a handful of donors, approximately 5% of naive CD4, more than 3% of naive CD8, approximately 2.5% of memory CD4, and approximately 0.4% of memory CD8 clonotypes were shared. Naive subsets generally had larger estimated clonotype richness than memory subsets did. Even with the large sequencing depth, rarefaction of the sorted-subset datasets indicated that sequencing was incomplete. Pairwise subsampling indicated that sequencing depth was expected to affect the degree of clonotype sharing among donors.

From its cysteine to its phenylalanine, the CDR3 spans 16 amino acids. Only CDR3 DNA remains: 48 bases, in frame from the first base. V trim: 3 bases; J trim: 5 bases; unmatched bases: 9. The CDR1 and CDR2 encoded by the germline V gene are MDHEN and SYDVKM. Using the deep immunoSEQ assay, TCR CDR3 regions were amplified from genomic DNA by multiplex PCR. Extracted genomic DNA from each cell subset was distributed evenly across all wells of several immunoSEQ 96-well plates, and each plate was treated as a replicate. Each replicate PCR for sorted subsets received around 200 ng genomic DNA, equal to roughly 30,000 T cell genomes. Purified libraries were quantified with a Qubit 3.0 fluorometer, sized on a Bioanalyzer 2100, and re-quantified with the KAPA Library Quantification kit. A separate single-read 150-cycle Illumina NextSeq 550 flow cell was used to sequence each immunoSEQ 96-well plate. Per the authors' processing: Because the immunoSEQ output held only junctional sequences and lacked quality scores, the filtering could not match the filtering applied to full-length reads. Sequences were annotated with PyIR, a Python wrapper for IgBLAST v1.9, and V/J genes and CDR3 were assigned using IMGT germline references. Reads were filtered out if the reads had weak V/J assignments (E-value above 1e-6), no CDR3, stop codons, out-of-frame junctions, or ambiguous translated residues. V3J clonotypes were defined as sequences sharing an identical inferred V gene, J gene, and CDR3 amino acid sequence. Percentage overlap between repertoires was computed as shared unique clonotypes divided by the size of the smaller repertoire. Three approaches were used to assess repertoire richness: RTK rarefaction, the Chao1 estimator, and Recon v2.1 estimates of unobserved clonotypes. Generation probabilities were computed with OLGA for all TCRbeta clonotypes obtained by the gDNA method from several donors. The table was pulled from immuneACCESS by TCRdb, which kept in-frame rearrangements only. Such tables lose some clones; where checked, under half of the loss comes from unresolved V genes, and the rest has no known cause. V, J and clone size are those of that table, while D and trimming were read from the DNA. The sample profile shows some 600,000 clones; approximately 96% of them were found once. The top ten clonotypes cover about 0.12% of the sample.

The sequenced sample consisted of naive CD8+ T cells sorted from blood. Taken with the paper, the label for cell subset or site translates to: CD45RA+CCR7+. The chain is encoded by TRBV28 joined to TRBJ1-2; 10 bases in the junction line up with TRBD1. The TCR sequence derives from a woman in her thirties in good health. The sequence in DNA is TGTGCCAGCAGTTTGCCTGGGACAGGGGAAGGGTATGGCTACACCTTC. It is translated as CASSLPGTGEGYGYTF.